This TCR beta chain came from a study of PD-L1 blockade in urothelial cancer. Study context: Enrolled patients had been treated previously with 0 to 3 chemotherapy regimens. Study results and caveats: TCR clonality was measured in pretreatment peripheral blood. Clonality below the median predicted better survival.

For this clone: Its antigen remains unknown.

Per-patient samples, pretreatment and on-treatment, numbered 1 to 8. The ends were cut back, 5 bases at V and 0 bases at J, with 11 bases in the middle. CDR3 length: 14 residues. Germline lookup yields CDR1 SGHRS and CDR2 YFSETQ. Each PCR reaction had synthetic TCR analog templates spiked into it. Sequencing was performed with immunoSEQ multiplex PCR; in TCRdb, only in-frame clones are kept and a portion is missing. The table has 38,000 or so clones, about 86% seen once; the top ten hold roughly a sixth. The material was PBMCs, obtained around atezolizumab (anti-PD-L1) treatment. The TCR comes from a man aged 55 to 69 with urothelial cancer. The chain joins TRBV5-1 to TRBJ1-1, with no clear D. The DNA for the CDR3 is TGCGCCAGCAGAGTAACAGAGATGAACACTGAAGCTTTCTTT. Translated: CASRVTEMNTEAFF.